A single sample gave rise to the 18 T cell receptor beta chains below, sequenced in a study of blood T cell repertoires in COVID-19 (TCRdb year 2020). Library preparation employed the immunoSEQ multiplex PCR assay. The source is immuneACCESS, and TCRdb retained only in-frame sequences with V and J called. Part of the clones is not carried over; for the studies checked, unresolved V genes explain less than half of this, and the remainder is unexplained. Counted in this sample were about 340,000 clones; around 80% of them appeared once. The top ten clonotypes cover about 3% of the sample. The sequencing input was peripheral blood. The receptor source for this set is a young man with active or convalescent COVID-19.

V gene TRBV29-1 combines with J gene TRBJ2-7; TRBD2 matches at 13 bases. Germline V gene data show CDR1 as SQVTM and CDR2 as ANQGSEA. The CDR3 consists of 15 residues. The V gene end was trimmed by 2 bases and the J gene end by 6 bases; junction bases not matched to a gene: 7. For the CDR3, the DNA is TGCAGCGTTGAAAACACTAGCGGGAGGGTTGGCGAGCAGTACTTC. It translates to CSVENTSGRVGEQYF.

The rearrangement uses TRBV13 and TRBJ2-2, with D possibly matching TRBD1 (6 bases). The V end lost 5 bases, the J end lost 4 bases, and 14 bases lay between the germline ends. CDR3 length equals 15 residues. CDR1 is PRHDT and CDR2 is FYEKMQ in the germline V gene (reference sequence). DNA for the CDR3: TGTGCCAGCAGCCTACAGGGTTCGGTCACCGGGGAGCTGTTTTTT. Translation: CASSLQGSVTGELFF.

The chain uses TRBV7-6 and TRBJ2-3; D gene uncertain. With 5 bases removed from V and 6 bases from J, the gap between germline ends came to 12 bases. This CDR3 is built from 13 residues. CDR1 is SGHVS and CDR2 is FNYEAQ in the germline V gene. CDR3 nucleotide sequence: TGTGCCAGCAGCCGTAACGCCCGGGATACGCAGTATTTT. Translating gives CASSRNARDTQYF. The full variable domain, rest sourced from reference TRBV7-6 and TRBJ2-3, is GAGVSQSPRYKVTKRGQDVALRCDPISGHVSLYWYRQALGQGPEFLTYFNYEAQQDKSGLPNDRFSAERPEGSISTLTIQRTEQRDSAMYRCASSRNARDTQYFGPGTRLTVL.

This clone is a singleton in its sample. The chain is built from TRBV28 and TRBJ1-1; D perhaps matches TRBD1 (5 bases). The CDR3 totals 14 residues. Germline lookup yields CDR1 MDHEN and CDR2 SYDVKM. Trimming removed 4 bases at V and 5 bases at J, with 14 bases between. CDR3 DNA: TGTGCCAGCAGTTCCCCGGGGGTTGGGACTGAAGCTTTCTTT. This sequence encodes CASSSPGVGTEAFF.

The chain recombines TRBV11-2 with TRBJ2-5; the D is unclear. CDR3 length equals 14 residues. Germline-derived CDR1 and CDR2 are SGHAT and FQNNGV. With 5 bases removed from V and 2 bases from J, the gap between germline ends came to 12 bases. The CDR3 spells CASSIKSPQETQYF. CDR3 nucleotides: TGTGCCAGCAGCATTAAAAGCCCGCAAGAGACCCAGTACTTC.

This sequence joins TRBV2 and TRBJ2-2; D ambiguous. V was clipped by 10 bases and J by 4 bases, with 7 bases between them. Germline V gene lookup returns CDR1 SNHLY and CDR2 FYNNEI. This CDR3 comprises 11 residues. Written as DNA, the CDR3 is TGTGCCACCTCGTTCACCGGGGAGCTGTTTTTT. This encodes CATSFTGELFF.

The chain is built from TRBV3-1 (or the pseudogene TRBV3-2) and TRBJ1-1; 10 nucleotides agree with TRBD1. Germline CDR1 is LGHDT and CDR2 is YNNKEL (reference sequence). V dropped 4 bases and J dropped 5; count of bases not matched to a gene: 10. The CDR3 runs 16 residues. The CDR3 is CASSLLTGGAGTEAFF. CDR3 coding DNA: TGTGCCAGCAGCCTTTTGACAGGGGGCGCAGGGACTGAAGCTTTCTTT.

The chain employs TRBV24-1 and TRBJ2-5; 7 bases fit TRBD2. V gave up 4 bases and J gave up 5 bases; unmatched junction bases: 12. The CDR3 totals 16 residues. Germline CDR1 is KGHDR and CDR2 is SFDVKD. DNA for the CDR3: TGTGCCACCAGTGAGGGGGGGAGCCTGGTACCGGAGACCCAGTACTTC. Its protein product is CATSEGGSLVPETQYF.

This chain connects TRBV5-1 to TRBJ1-2, with TRBD1 matching over 7 bases. The V segment lost 4 bases and the J segment 5 bases; nucleotides outside the gene matches: 8. This CDR3 spans 14 amino acids. Germline V gene lookup returns CDR1 SGHRS and CDR2 YFSETQ. The CDR3 loop is CASSHDREIYGYTF. The CDR3 DNA is TGCGCCAGCAGCCACGACAGGGAGATTTATGGCTACACCTTC.

This chain links TRBV4-3 with TRBJ1-1, with TRBD1 as a possible D gene (6 bases). The germline V gene has CDR1 LGHNA and CDR2 YSLEER. This CDR3 has 14 amino acids. V shed 1 base and J shed 8 bases, with 14 bases lying between them. The CDR3 sequence: CASSQAGTSIEAFF. The CDR3 DNA sequence: TGCGCCAGCAGCCAAGCCGGGACATCTATAGAAGCTTTCTTT.

The CDR3 DNA sequence: TGTGCCTGCGGGGGGACAGGGGTATACGAGCAGTACTTC. Protein product: CACGGTGVYEQYF. This chain uses TRBV30 with TRBJ2-7, with TRBD1 matching over 10 bases. Germline V gene sequence: CDR1 GTSNPN, CDR2 SVGIG (reference sequence). The V gene end was trimmed by 6 bases and the J gene end by 4 bases; junction bases not matched to a gene: 6. The CDR3 has 13 residues.

The gene calls are TRBV6-5 and TRBJ1-4; weak D call: TRBD1 (5 bases). The germline V gene has CDR1 MNHEY and CDR2 SVGAGI. This CDR3 has 14 residues. The ends were cut back, 9 bases at V and 4 bases at J, with 15 bases in the middle. CDR3 bases: TGTGCCAGTTCGAAGGAGGGGCTTAATGAAAAACTGTTTTTT. Amino acids: CASSKEGLNEKLFF.

This chain connects TRBV5-5 to TRBJ2-7; a weak D match, TRBD1 (7 bases). Germline CDR1 and CDR2: SGHKS and YYEKEE (reference sequence). The germline V and J ends were trimmed by 2 bases and 3 bases, with 15 bases remaining between them. This CDR3 has 15 amino acids. The CDR3 DNA follows: TGTGCCAGCAGCTTAAGCAGGGGGGACGGCTACGAGCAGTACTTC. Amino acids: CASSLSRGDGYEQYF. The variable domain in full, completed from reference TRBV5-5 and TRBJ2-7, reads DAGVTQSPTHLIKTRGQQVTLRCSPISGHKSVSWYQQVLGQGPQFIFQYYEKEERGRGNFPDRFSARQFPNYSSELNVNALLLGDSALYLCASSLSRGDGYEQYFGPGTRLTVT.

This clone was seen once. The CDR3 sequence: CASSLGGQARAEQYF. DNA of the CDR3: TGCGCCAGCAGCTTAGGGGGACAGGCCCGGGCCGAGCAGTACTTC. The V and J genes are TRBV5-1 and TRBJ2-7, with TRBD1 matching 8 bases. CDR1 and CDR2 (germline): SGHRS, YFSETQ. The CDR3 length is 15 residues. V lost 2 bases, J lost 6 bases, and 10 bases stayed unmatched.

A few counts support this clone. J is TRBJ1-4 and V is TRBV27, with D perhaps matching TRBD1 (6 bases). The CDR3 is 13 amino acids. The V gene's germline CDR1 is MNHEY and CDR2 SMNVEV (reference sequence). Trimming cost V 4 bases and J 15 bases, with 18 bases left between them. The DNA for the CDR3 is TGTGCCAGCAGTTCCTCCCTGACAGGTTTGTTGTTTTTT. Amino acid sequence: CASSSSLTGLLFF.

The rearrangement joins TRBV30 to TRBJ2-1, with D possibly matching TRBD2 (6 bases). V gave up 5 bases and J gave up 5 bases, with 16 bases separating them. The CDR3 is made up of 14 amino acids. CDR1 is GTSNPN, CDR2 SVGIG, per germline (reference sequence). The DNA of the CDR3 is TGTGCCTGGCGGGGCGGGGCCCTAAACAATGAGCAGTTCTTC. Its protein is CAWRGGALNNEQFF.

The genes are TRBV25-1 and TRBJ1-2; D gene uncertain. The CDR3 extends over 15 amino acids. The V end lost 3 bases, the J end lost 3 bases, and 14 bases lay between the germline ends. From germline, CDR1 is MGHDK and CDR2 SYGVNS. This CDR3 is CASSDPHQFYYGYTF. The CDR3 coding sequence is TGTGCCAGCAGTGATCCCCATCAATTTTACTATGGCTACACCTTC.

This sequence joins TRBV19 and TRBJ2-1; TRBD2 aligns across 7 bases. J was trimmed by 2 bases and V by 5 bases; bases with no gene match: 6. The CDR3 totals 15 residues. Germline assignment: CDR1 LNHDA and CDR2 SQIVND (reference sequence). In nucleotides, the CDR3 is TGTGCCAGTAGTCGGGCTAGCGGTCCCTACAATGAGCAGTTCTTC. Protein: CASSRASGPYNEQFF.